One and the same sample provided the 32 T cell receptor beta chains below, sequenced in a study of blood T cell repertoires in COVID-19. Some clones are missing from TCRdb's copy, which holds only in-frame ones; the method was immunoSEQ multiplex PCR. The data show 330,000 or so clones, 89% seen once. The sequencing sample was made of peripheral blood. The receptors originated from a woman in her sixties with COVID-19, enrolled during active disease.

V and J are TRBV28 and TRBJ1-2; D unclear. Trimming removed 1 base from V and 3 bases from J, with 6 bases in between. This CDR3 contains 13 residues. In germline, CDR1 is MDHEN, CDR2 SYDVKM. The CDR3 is CASSLLADYGYTF. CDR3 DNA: TGTGCCAGCAGTTTATTGGCAGACTATGGCTACACCTTC.

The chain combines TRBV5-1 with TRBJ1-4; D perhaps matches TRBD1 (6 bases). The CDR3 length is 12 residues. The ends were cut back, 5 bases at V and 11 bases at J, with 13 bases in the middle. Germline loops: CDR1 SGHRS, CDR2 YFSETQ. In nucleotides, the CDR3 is TGCGCCAGCAGTTCGCCAGGGGTGAAACTGTTTTTT. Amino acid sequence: CASSSPGVKLFF.

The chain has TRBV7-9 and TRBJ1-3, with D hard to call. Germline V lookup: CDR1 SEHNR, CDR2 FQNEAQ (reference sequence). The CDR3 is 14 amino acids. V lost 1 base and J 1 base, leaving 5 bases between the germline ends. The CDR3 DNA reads TGTGCCAGCAGCTTAGGGACTTCTGGAAACACCATATATTTT. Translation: CASSLGTSGNTIYF.

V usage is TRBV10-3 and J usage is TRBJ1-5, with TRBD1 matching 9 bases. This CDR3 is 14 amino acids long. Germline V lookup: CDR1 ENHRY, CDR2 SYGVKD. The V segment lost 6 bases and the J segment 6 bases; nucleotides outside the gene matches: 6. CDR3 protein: CAISRDREGQPQHF. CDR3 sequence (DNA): TGTGCCATCAGCCGGGACAGGGAAGGTCAGCCCCAGCATTTT.

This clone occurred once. The CDR3 bases are TGTGCCAGCAGCCCGGGACAGCAAGTTTACTATGGCTACACCTTC. Amino acids: CASSPGQQVYYGYTF. The chain uses TRBV5-4 and TRBJ1-2; 7 bases agree with TRBD1. The V gene's germline CDR1 is SGHNT and CDR2 YYREEE (reference sequence). The CDR3 contains 15 residues. The junction had 9 bases not matched to a gene; V was cut back by 4 bases and J by 3 bases.

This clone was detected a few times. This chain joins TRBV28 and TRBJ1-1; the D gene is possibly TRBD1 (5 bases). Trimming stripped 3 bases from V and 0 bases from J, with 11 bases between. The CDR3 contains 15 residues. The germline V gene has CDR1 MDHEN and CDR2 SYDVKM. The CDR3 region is CASSLISGMNTEAFF. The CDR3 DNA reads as TGTGCCAGCAGTTTGATTTCAGGGATGAACACTGAAGCTTTCTTT.

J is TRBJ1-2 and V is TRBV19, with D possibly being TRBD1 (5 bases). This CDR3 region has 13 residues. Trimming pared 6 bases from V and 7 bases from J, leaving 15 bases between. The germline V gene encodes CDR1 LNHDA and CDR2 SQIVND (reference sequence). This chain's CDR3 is CASRTHRGGGYTF. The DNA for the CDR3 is TGTGCCAGTAGAACACATCGGGGGGGTGGCTACACCTTC.

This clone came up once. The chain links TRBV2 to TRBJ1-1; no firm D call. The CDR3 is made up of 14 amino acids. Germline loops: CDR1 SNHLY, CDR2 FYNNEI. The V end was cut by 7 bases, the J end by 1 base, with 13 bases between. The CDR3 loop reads CASTRQVTNTEAFF. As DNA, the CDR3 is TGTGCCAGCACGCGTCAGGTAACGAACACTGAAGCTTTCTTT.

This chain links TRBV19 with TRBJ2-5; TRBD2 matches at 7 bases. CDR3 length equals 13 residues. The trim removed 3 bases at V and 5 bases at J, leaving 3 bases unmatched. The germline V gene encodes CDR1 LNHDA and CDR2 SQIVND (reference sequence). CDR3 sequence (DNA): TGTGCCAGTAGTATCGCGGGAGATGAGACCCAGTACTTC. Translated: CASSIAGDETQYF.

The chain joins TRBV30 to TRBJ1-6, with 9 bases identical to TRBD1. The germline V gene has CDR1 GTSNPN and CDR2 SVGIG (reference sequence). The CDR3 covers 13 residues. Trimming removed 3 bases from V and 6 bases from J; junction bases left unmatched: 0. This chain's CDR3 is CAWRGQGNSPLHF. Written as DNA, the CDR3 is TGTGCCTGGAGGGGACAGGGTAATTCACCCCTCCACTTT. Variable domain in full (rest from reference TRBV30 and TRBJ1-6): SQTIHQWPATLVQPVGSPLSLECTVEGTSNPNLYWYRQAAGRGLQLLFYSVGIGQISSEVPQNLSASRPQDRQFILSSKKLLLSDSGFYLCAWRGQGNSPLHFGNGTRLTVT.

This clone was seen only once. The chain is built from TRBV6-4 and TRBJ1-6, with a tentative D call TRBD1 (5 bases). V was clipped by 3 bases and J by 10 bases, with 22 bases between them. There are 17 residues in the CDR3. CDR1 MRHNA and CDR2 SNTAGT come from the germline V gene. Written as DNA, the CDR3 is TGTGCCAGCAGTGAGATCTTTGCGGGGGTGGCTGGCTCACCCCTCCACTTT. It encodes CASSEIFAGVAGSPLHF.

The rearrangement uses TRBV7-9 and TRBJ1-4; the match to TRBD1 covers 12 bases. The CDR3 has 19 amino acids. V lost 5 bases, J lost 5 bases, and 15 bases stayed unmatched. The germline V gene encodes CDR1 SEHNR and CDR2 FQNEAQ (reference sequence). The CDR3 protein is CASSRLLRDRGLRNEKLFF. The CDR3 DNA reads TGTGCCAGCAGCCGCCTTCTTCGGGACAGGGGGCTAAGGAATGAAAAACTGTTTTTT.

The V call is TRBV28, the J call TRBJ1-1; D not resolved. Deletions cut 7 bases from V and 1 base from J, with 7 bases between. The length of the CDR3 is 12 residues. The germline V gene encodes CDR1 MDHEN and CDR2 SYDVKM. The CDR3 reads CASKSPNTEAFF. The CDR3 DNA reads TGTGCCAGCAAGAGTCCGAACACTGAAGCTTTCTTT.

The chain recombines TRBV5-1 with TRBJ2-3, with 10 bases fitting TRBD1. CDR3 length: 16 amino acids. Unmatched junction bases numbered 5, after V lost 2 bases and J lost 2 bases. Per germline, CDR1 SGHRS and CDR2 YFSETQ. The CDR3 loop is CASSLTGTGATDTQYF. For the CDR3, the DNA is TGCGCCAGCAGCTTAACCGGGACAGGGGCCACAGATACGCAGTATTTT.

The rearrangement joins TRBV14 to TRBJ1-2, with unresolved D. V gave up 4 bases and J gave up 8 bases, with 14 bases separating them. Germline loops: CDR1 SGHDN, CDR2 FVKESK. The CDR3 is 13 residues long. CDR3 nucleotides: TGTGCCAGCAGCCCGCAGCCTCTCGGGGGCTACACCTTC. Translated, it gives CASSPQPLGGYTF. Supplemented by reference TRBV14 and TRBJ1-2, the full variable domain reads EAGVTQFPSHSVIEKGQTVTLRCDPISGHDNLYWYRRVMGKEIKFLLHFVKESKQDESGMPNNRFLAERTGGTYSTLKVQPAELEDSGVYFCASSPQPLGGYTFGSGTRLTVV.

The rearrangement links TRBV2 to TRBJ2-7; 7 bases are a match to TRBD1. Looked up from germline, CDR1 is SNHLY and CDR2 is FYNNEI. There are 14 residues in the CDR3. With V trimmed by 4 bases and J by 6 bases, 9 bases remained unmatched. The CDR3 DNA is TGTGCCAGCAGTGCGGGGACAAGGGGGCGCGAGCAGTACTTC. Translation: CASSAGTRGREQYF.

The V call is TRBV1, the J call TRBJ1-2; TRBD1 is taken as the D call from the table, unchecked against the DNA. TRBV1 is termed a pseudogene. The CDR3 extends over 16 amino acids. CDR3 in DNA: TGCACCAGCAGCCAAGACCCAGGAATATGGAACTATGGCTACACCTTC. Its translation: CTSSQDPGIWNYGYTF.

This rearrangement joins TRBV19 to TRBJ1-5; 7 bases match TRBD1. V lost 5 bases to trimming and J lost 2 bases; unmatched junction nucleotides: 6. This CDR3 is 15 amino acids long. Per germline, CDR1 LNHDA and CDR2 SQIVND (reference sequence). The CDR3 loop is CASSGGQPGNQPQHF. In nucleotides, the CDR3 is TGTGCCAGTAGTGGGGGACAGCCAGGCAATCAGCCCCAGCATTTT.

The DNA of the CDR3 is TGTGCCAGCAGCAAAGCGGGGGCTGGAAACACCATATATTTT. Amino acids: CASSKAGAGNTIYF. The chain employs TRBV5-6 and TRBJ1-3; weak D call: TRBD1 (5 bases). In germline, CDR1 is SGHDT, CDR2 YYEEEE. V lost 4 bases and J lost 2, with 10 bases in between. This CDR3 is 14 amino acids long.

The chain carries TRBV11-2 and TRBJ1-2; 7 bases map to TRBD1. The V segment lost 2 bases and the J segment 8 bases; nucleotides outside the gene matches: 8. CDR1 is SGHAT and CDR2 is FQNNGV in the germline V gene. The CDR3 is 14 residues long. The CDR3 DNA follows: TGTGCCAGCAGCTTATCACAGGGGTCTGGAGGCTACACCTTC. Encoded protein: CASSLSQGSGGYTF.

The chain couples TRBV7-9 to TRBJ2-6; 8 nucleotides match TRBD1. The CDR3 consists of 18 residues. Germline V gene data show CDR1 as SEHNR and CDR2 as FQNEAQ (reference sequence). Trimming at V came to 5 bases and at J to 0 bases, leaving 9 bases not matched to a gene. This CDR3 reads CASSLTGAAVSGANVLTF. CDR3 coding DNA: TGTGCCAGCAGCCTGACAGGGGCGGCTGTCTCTGGGGCCAACGTCCTGACTTTC.

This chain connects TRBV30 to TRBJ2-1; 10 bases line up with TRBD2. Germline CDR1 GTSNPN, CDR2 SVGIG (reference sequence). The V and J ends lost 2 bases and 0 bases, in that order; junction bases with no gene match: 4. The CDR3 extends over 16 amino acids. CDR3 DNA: TGTGCCTGGAGTTCCGGACTAGCGGCCTCCTACAATGAGCAGTTCTTC. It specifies CAWSSGLAASYNEQFF.

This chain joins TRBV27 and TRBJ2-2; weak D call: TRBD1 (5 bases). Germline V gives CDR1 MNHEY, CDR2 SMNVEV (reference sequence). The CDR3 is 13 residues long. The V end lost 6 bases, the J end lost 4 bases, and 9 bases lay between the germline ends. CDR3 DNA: TGTGCCAGCAGCCAACAGGCCACCGGGGAGCTGTTTTTT. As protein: CASSQQATGELFF.

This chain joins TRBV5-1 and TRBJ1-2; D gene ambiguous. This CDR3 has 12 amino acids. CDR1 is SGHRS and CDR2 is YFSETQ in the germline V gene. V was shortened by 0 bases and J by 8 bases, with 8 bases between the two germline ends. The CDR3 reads CASSLAGYGYTF. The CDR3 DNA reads TGCGCCAGCAGCTTGGCGGGGTACGGCTACACCTTC.

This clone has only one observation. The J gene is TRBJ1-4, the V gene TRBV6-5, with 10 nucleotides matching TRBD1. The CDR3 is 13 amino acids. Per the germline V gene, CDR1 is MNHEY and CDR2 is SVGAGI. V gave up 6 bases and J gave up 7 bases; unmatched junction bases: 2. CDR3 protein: CASRDRGVEKLFF. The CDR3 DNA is TGTGCCAGCAGGGACAGGGGGGTTGAAAAACTGTTTTTT.

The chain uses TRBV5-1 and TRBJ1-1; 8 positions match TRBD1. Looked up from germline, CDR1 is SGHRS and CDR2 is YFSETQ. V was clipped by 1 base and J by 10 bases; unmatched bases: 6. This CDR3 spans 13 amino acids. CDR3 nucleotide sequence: TGCGCCAGCAGCTTGTTGCAGGGGGCGGGAGCTTTCTTT. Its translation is CASSLLQGAGAFF.

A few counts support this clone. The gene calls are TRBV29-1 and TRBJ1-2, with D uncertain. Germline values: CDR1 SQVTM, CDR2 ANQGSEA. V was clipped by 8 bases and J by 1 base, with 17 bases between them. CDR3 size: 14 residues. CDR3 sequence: CSFGSPSGNYGYTF. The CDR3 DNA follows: TGCAGCTTTGGGAGCCCTAGCGGTAACTATGGCTACACCTTC.

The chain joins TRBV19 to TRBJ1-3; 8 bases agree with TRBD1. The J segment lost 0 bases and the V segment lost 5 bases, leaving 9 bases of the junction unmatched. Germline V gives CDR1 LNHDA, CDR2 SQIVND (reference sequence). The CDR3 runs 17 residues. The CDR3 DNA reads TGTGCCAGTAGTCCGATAAGGACAGGGTACTCTGGAAACACCATATATTTT. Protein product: CASSPIRTGYSGNTIYF.

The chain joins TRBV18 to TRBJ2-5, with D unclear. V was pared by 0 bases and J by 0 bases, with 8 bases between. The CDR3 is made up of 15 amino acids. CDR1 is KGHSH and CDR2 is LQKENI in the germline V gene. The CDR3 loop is CASSPPGPYQETQYF. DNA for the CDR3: TGTGCCAGCTCACCACCGGGCCCGTACCAAGAGACCCAGTACTTC.

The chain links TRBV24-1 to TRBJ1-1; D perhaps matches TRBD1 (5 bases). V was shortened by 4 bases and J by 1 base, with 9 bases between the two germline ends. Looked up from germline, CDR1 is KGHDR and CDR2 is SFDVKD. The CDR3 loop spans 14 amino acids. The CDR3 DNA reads TGTGCCACCAGTGACGGGGGACGGAACACTGAAGCTTTCTTT. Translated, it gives CATSDGGRNTEAFF.

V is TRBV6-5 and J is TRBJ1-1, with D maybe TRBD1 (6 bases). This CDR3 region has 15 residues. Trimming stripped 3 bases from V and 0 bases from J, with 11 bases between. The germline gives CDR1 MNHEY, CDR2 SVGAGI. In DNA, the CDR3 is TGTGCCAGCAGTTATGGGGGGGACATGAACACTGAAGCTTTCTTT. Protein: CASSYGGDMNTEAFF.

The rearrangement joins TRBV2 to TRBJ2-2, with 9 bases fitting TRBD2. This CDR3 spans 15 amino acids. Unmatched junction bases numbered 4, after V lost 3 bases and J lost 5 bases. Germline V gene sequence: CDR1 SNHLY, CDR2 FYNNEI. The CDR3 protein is CASSDVAGVTGELFF. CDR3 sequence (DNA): TGTGCCAGCAGTGATGTAGCGGGGGTAACCGGGGAGCTGTTTTTT.